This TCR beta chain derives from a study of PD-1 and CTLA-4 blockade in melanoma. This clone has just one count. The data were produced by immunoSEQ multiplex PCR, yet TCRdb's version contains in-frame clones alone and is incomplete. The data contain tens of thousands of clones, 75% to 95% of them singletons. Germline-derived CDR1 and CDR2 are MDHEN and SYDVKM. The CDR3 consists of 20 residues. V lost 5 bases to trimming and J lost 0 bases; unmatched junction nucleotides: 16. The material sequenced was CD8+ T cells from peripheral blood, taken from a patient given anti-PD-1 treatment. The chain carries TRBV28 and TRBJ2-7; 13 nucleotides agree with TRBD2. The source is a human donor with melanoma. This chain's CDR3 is CASSTTAPGLAGQSSYEQYF. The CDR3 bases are TGTGCCAGCAGTACGACCGCTCCGGGACTAGCGGGACAAAGCTCCTACGAGCAGTACTTC. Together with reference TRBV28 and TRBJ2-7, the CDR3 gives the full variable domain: DVKVTQSSRYLVKRTGEKVFLECVQDMDHENMFWYRQDPGLGLRLIYFSYDVKMKEKGDIPEGYSVSREKKERFSLILESASTNQTSMYLCASSTTAPGLAGQSSYEQYFGPGTRLTVT.